The rows below give T cell receptor beta chains drawn from one sample of a study of blood T cell repertoires in COVID-19. Profiling relied on immunoSEQ multiplex PCR, and the TCRdb table lists in-frame clones only, not all of them. The sample shows a few hundred thousand clones, 70% to 90% of them seen only once. The sample comprised PBMCs or T cells enriched from blood (not recorded which). The receptors stem from a man aged 40-49 years who had recovered from COVID-19. CDR3s include the opening cysteine and the closing phenylalanine or tryptophan. The D gene is left open where the match is weak. Expanded clones are given a class, and other clones once, few, many or no size at all.

v_gene	len	abundance	d_gene	j_gene	CDR3aa	CDR3nt
TRBV27	13	-	TRBD1	TRBJ2-7	CASSSWTGLEQYF	TGTGCCAGCAGTTCTTGGACAGGGCTGGAGCAGTACTTC
TRBV5-1	14	-	-	TRBJ2-1	CASSLEGGPDEQFF	TGCGCCAGCAGCTTGGAAGGAGGGCCCGATGAGCAGTTCTTC
TRBV2	15	-	-	TRBJ2-3	CASSEASGGADTQYF	TGTGCCAGCAGTGAAGCGAGCGGTGGCGCAGATACGCAGTATTTT
TRBV7-3	17	-	TRBD2	TRBJ2-3	CASSPGLAGGLTDTQYF	TGTGCCAGCAGCCCAGGACTAGCGGGGGGCCTTACAGATACGCAGTATTTT
TRBV10-3	18	-	TRBD2	TRBJ2-3	CAITPGLAGEVSRDTQYF	TGTGCCATCACCCCGGGACTAGCGGGAGAAGTATCTCGAGATACGCAGTATTTT
TRBV19	18	once	TRBD1	TRBJ1-3	CASRTRDRPPQAGNTIYF	TGTGCCAGTAGAACCCGGGACAGGCCCCCCCAGGCCGGAAACACCATATATTTT
TRBV10-3	13	-	-	TRBJ1-1	CAIRTPAGDEAFF	TGTGCCATCAGGACACCGGCGGGTGATGAAGCTTTCTTT
TRBV16	14	-	TRBD1	TRBJ1-1	CASSHSQGDTEAFF	TGTGCCAGCAGCCACTCCCAGGGGGACACTGAAGCTTTCTTT
TRBV20-1	11	-	TRBD1	TRBJ2-7	CSAAGGSGQYF	TGCAGTGCAGCAGGGGGCTCGGGGCAGTACTTC
TRBV5-1	14	-	TRBD1	TRBJ2-7	CASSLQAGGHEQYF	TGCGCCAGCAGCTTGCAGGCAGGGGGCCACGAGCAGTACTTC
TRBV6-1	16	-	TRBD2	TRBJ2-1	CASSERRLAGANEQFF	TGTGCCAGCAGTGAAAGGAGACTAGCGGGAGCTAATGAGCAGTTCTTC
TRBV10-3	13	-	-	TRBJ1-4	CAIGDMDNEKLFF	TGTGCCATCGGGGACATGGATAATGAAAAACTGTTTTTT
TRBV30	12	-	-	TRBJ2-2	CAWFRGFGELFF	TGTGCCTGGTTCCGGGGTTTTGGGGAGCTGTTTTTT
TRBV3-1/TRBV3-2	13	-	-	TRBJ1-2	CASSQGGGYGYTF	TGTGCCAGCAGCCAGGGGGGGGGCTATGGCTACACCTTC
TRBV5-1	15	-	-	TRBJ2-5	CASSAYRLEVETQYF	TGCGCCAGCAGCGCATACCGACTAGAGGTGGAGACCCAGTACTTC
TRBV3-1/TRBV3-2	13	once	TRBD1	TRBJ1-2	CASSETGTYGYTF	TGTGCCAGCAGCGAGACAGGGACATATGGCTACACCTTC
TRBV7-9	17	-	TRBD1	TRBJ2-4	CASSSPGQVIAKNIQYF	TGTGCCAGCAGCTCGCCGGGACAGGTTATAGCCAAAAACATTCAGTACTTC
TRBV19	14	-	TRBD1	TRBJ1-1	CASSPRDRGTEAFF	TGTGCCAGTAGTCCACGGGACAGGGGGACTGAAGCTTTCTTT
TRBV27	18	-	TRBD1	TRBJ2-7	CASNPFPPKQGARPGAYF	TGTGCCAGCAATCCATTTCCCCCAAAACAGGGGGCGCGACCAGGGGCGTACTTC
TRBV29-1	14	-	TRBD1	TRBJ1-1	CSVEPTGGQTEAFF	TGCAGCGTTGAGCCCACCGGGGGACAGACTGAAGCTTTCTTT
TRBV9	17	medium-sized	TRBD2	TRBJ2-2	CASSVHKRGADTGELFF	TGTGCCAGCAGCGTCCATAAGCGGGGGGCCGACACCGGGGAGCTGTTTTTT
TRBV5-4	12	-	TRBD1	TRBJ2-1	CASSIDRGREFF	TGTGCCAGCAGCATTGACAGGGGGCGCGAATTCTTC
TRBV4-1	13	-	-	TRBJ2-5	CASSQVGGGTQYF	TGCGCCAGCAGCCAAGTGGGGGGAGGGACCCAGTACTTC
TRBV6-4	14	-	-	TRBJ1-1	CASSEYGRNTEAFF	TGTGCCAGCAGTGAATATGGCCGGAACACTGAAGCTTTCTTT
TRBV5-5	14	-	-	TRBJ1-5	CASSLRTAPQPQHF	TGTGCCAGCAGCCTAAGGACAGCTCCCCAGCCCCAGCATTTT
TRBV25-1	14	-	-	TRBJ2-1	CASSGRRGYNEQFF	TGTGCCAGCAGTGGGCGAAGGGGGTACAATGAGCAGTTCTTC
TRBV7-9	12	-	-	TRBJ2-3	CASSLSTDTQYF	TGTGCCAGCAGCTTATCAACAGATACGCAGTATTTT
TRBV9	16	-	-	TRBJ1-4	CASSPVGTTGDEKLFF	TGTGCCAGCAGCCCAGTGGGCACAACGGGGGATGAAAAACTGTTTTTT
TRBV5-4	15	-	-	TRBJ1-6	CASSLGQGFNSPLHF	TGTGCCAGCAGCTTGGGGCAGGGATTTAATTCACCCCTCCACTTT
TRBV5-1	14	-	-	TRBJ2-7	CASSLGTGFYEQYF	TGCGCCAGCAGCTTGGGAACGGGATTTTACGAGCAGTACTTC
TRBV9	15	-	TRBD2	TRBJ2-7	CASSLRDSGGYEQYF	TGTGCCAGCAGCCTCCGGGATAGCGGGGGCTACGAGCAGTACTTC
TRBV10-3	14	-	TRBD1	TRBJ1-1	CAISEGKDRGLAFF	TGTGCCATCAGCGAGGGGAAAGACAGGGGGCTTGCTTTCTTT
TRBV28	15	-	TRBD1	TRBJ2-2	CASRQNRGRTGELFF	TGTGCCAGCAGGCAAAACAGGGGAAGGACCGGGGAGCTGTTTTTT
TRBV3-1/TRBV3-2	14	-	-	TRBJ2-7	CASSRILGGYEQYF	TGTGCCAGCAGCCGGATCTTAGGGGGCTACGAGCAGTACTTC
TRBV6-2/TRBV6-3	16	-	-	TRBJ1-1	CASSRRVLMVNTEAFF	TGTGCCAGCAGTCGCAGGGTTCTTATGGTGAACACTGAAGCTTTCTTT
TRBV10-3	17	-	TRBD1	TRBJ2-1	CAISGSGTVIPYNEQFF	TGTGCCATCAGTGGGTCCGGGACAGTTATTCCCTACAATGAGCAGTTCTTC
TRBV13	14	few	-	TRBJ2-4	CASSLGTGGLHQYF	TGTGCCAGCAGCTTAGGTACAGGCGGACTACATCAGTACTTC
TRBV19	13	few	TRBD1	TRBJ1-1	CASNQGAYTEAFF	TGTGCCAGTAACCAGGGGGCGTATACTGAAGCTTTCTTT
TRBV19	14	-	TRBD1	TRBJ2-7	CASSPGTASYEQYF	TGTGCCAGTAGTCCAGGGACAGCGTCCTACGAGCAGTACTTC
TRBV29-1	17	-	TRBD2	TRBJ2-1	CSAAGGEHVYSYNEQFF	TGCAGCGCTGCGGGAGGGGAACACGTCTACTCCTACAATGAGCAGTTCTTC
TRBV30	11	-	-	TRBJ2-7	CAWSAGGEQYF	TGTGCCTGGAGCGCAGGTGGAGAGCAGTACTTC